This TCR beta chain was obtained from a study of T cells in Graves' hyperthyroidism and ophthalmopathy. The study's findings and limits: From stable hyperthyroidism, ophthalmopathy was set apart by a 13 V-J model. In blood, most of the thyroid clonotypes expanded above 0.001 were also present.

Notes on this clonotype: Its antigen is not identified.

Across 18 months, stable Graves' hyperthyroidism was marked by no progression to ophthalmopathy. Diagnosis of hyperthyroidism was new in patients aged 18 to 65, and its duration was under 2 months. Researchers took RNA transcripts and amplified the TCR beta CDR3 regions from them. First-round RT-PCR with HTBI primers amplified the TCR CDR3 region. TCRdb reanalysed the multiplex PCR reads using MiXCR and keeps one entry per CDR3 protein. Of around 690,000 distinct CDR3 sequences listed, about 18% are singletons. This clonotype was sampled from a man aged 45-65 years with Graves' hyperthyroidism. The sample comprised blood.

The CDR3 DNA sequence: TGTGCCAGCACCCAAGGGATATGGCAGCCTAATGAAAAACTGTTTTTT. Its translation: CASTQGIWQPNEKLFF. The chain carries TRBV7-9 and TRBJ1-4; D not certain. Trimming took off 7 bases at V and 3 bases at J, with 18 bases between the two ends. Germline CDR1 and CDR2: SEHNR and FQNEAQ (reference sequence). The CDR3 totals 16 residues.